This T cell receptor beta chain was obtained from a study of shared T cell receptors in the human thymus. Clones were read by immunoSEQ multiplex PCR, and TCRdb kept only the in-frame ones, dropping some. The sample holds hundreds of thousands of clones, around nine tenths seen once. This CDR3 has 15 amino acids. V was pared by 4 bases and J by 7 bases, with 7 bases of the junction left unmatched. From germline, CDR1 is SGHRS and CDR2 YFSETQ. This sample also appeared in a second study, on human thymus T cells. That source reports: Healthy Finnish infants undergoing corrective surgery for congenital heart defects provided the donor material. During corrective heart surgery, resections were taken, and the thymus tissue came from them. Thymic repertoires overlap heavily among unrelated individuals, related research has reported.

This clonotype originated in a boy younger than two with a congenital heart defect. Sample: thymocytes. J is TRBJ2-2 and V is TRBV5-1; 10 bases fit TRBD2. The CDR3 region has the DNA TGCGCCAGCAGCGGTGCTAGCGGGAGTAGCGGGGAGCTGTTTTTT. This sequence encodes CASSGASGSSGELFF. The whole variable domain, remainder taken from reference TRBV5-1 and TRBJ2-2, is KAGVTQTPRYLIKTRGQQVTLSCSPISGHRSVSWYQQTPGQGLQFLFEYFSETQRNKGNFPGRFSGRQFSNSRSEMNVSTLELGDSALYLCASSGASGSSGELFFGEGSRLTVL.